Each of the 24 T cell receptor beta chains below was sequenced from the same sample in a study of blood T cell repertoires in COVID-19. Measured with immunoSEQ multiplex PCR; TCRdb has only the in-frame clones, and not every one. There are 150,000 or so clones in the sample; 65% to 85% occur only once, and under 5% lies in the top ten. The sequenced material came from peripheral blood. The receptor set was obtained from a woman in her sixties or seventies with acute or convalescent COVID-19.

V usage is TRBV6-5 and J usage is TRBJ1-4, with 7 bases fitting TRBD1. This CDR3 comprises 13 residues. Germline CDR1 reads MNHEY; CDR2 reads SVGAGI. Trimming at V came to 6 bases and at J to 15 bases, leaving 13 bases not matched to a gene. In DNA form, the CDR3 reads TGTGCCAGCAGCCCCCGACAGGGCGGTTTGTTGTTTTTT. It codes for CASSPRQGGLLFF.

The rearrangement joins TRBV6-5 to TRBJ2-7; TRBD1 matches at 9 bases. CDR1 and CDR2 (germline): MNHEY, SVGAGI. The CDR3 covers 13 residues. The V and J ends lost 8 bases and 2 bases, in that order; junction bases with no gene match: 4. CDR3 coding DNA: TGTGCCAGCCGGACAGGGGCTCCCTACGAGCAGTACTTC. This gives the protein CASRTGAPYEQYF.

The chain employs TRBV19 and TRBJ2-5, with a possible D match to TRBD1 (5 bases). Germline-derived CDR1 and CDR2 are LNHDA and SQIVND (reference sequence). V was trimmed by 3 bases and J by 4 bases, leaving 15 bases between them. The CDR3 contains 15 residues. The CDR3, as DNA: TGTGCCAGTAGTATCCAGGGCCCGATTGGAGAGACCCAGTACTTC. It specifies CASSIQGPIGETQYF.

The J gene is TRBJ2-5, the V gene TRBV3-1 (or the pseudogene TRBV3-2), with TRBD2 identical over 7 bases. CDR3 length: 13 amino acids. Trimming took 4 bases from V and 3 from J; bases not matched to a gene: 2. Germline CDR1 is LGHDT and CDR2 is YNNKEL (reference sequence). The CDR3 DNA reads as TGTGCCAGCAGCCGTCGGGGGGAAGAGACCCAGTACTTC. Translating gives CASSRRGEETQYF.

This rearrangement joins TRBV6-6 to TRBJ2-1, with 9 bases matching TRBD1. The junction had 8 bases not matched to a gene; V was cut back by 5 bases and J by 3 bases. The CDR3 sequence is 16 residues long. Germline V gene data show CDR1 as MNHNY and CDR2 as SVGAGI (reference sequence). As DNA, the CDR3 is TGTGCCAGCAGTAAAGTAAGGACAGGGGTCTACAATGAGCAGTTCTTC. Translated: CASSKVRTGVYNEQFF.

Comments on this clone: The junction and the germline gene differ at one end; a read error may be behind it. The same CDR3 can be traced to other DNA sequences in this sample. This chain joins TRBV4-2 and TRBJ2-3; TRBD1 matches 7 bases. CDR1 LGHNA and CDR2 YNFKEQ come from the germline V gene. The CDR3 contains 15 residues. For the CDR3, the DNA is TGTGCCAGCAGCCAAGATTGGCAGGGGACAGATACACAGTATTTT. It yields the protein CASSQDWQGTDTQYF.

This sequence joins TRBV5-1 and TRBJ1-4; 11 nucleotides agree with TRBD1. Looked up from germline, CDR1 is SGHRS and CDR2 is YFSETQ. CDR3 length: 16 amino acids. J lost 8 bases, V lost 2 bases, and 8 bases had no gene match. The CDR3 spells CASSLVGTGGKEKLFF. CDR3 in DNA: TGCGCCAGCAGCTTAGTAGGGACAGGGGGGAAAGAAAAACTGTTTTTT.

The V gene is TRBV7-2, the J gene TRBJ2-7, with 7 bases lining up with TRBD2. The CDR3 has 14 residues. The V gene's germline CDR1 is SGHTA and CDR2 FQGNSA. Trimming took 4 bases from V and 2 from J; bases not matched to a gene: 5. The CDR3 sequence is CASSSGRLAYEQYF. CDR3 coding DNA: TGTGCCAGCAGCTCCGGGAGGCTCGCCTACGAGCAGTACTTC.

The genes are TRBV11-3 and TRBJ2-1; unclear D gene. Deletions cut 1 base from V and 5 bases from J, with 3 bases between. The germline gives CDR1 SGHNT, CDR2 YENEEA. The CDR3 loop spans 12 amino acids. This CDR3 reads CASSLGDNEQFF. The CDR3 DNA follows: TGTGCCAGCAGCTTAGGAGACAATGAGCAGTTCTTC.

The gene calls are TRBV19 and TRBJ2-2; D remains unclear. Trimming took off 3 bases at V and 5 bases at J, with 7 bases between the two ends. In germline, CDR1 is LNHDA, CDR2 SQIVND (reference sequence). CDR3 length: 13 amino acids. The CDR3 spells CASSIVYTGELFF. The CDR3 coding sequence is TGTGCCAGTAGTATCGTCTATACCGGGGAGCTGTTTTTT.

V usage is TRBV6-5 and J usage is TRBJ1-4; 7 bases agree with TRBD1. V lost 5 bases and J lost 8; bases outside the gene matches: 11. Germline V gene sequence: CDR1 MNHEY, CDR2 SVGAGI. The length of the CDR3 is 15 residues. The CDR3 sequence: CASSQQGIKNEKLFF. The CDR3 DNA is TGTGCCAGCAGTCAACAGGGGATTAAGAACGAAAAACTGTTTTTT.

In its sample, this clone was seen once. This chain uses TRBV7-2 with TRBJ2-7; D is unclear. The germline CDR1 and CDR2 sequences are SGHTA and FQGNSA. Trimming took off 2 bases at V and 4 bases at J, with 12 bases between the two ends. The CDR3 extends over 14 amino acids. CDR3 protein: CASSLTVPQYEQYF. CDR3 nucleotides: TGTGCCAGCAGCTTAACTGTCCCTCAATACGAGCAGTACTTC.

The chain combines TRBV28 with TRBJ1-3; D ambiguous. The length of the CDR3 is 14 residues. Trimming left V 3 bases short and J 0 bases short, with 6 bases between. CDR1 and CDR2 (germline): MDHEN, SYDVKM. Here the CDR3 reads CASSLAVSGNTIYF. In DNA, the CDR3 is TGTGCCAGCAGTTTGGCAGTCTCTGGAAACACCATATATTTT.

The chain has TRBV4-2 and TRBJ2-2; D possibly corresponds to TRBD2 (5 bases). Germline loops: CDR1 LGHNA, CDR2 YNFKEQ. V gave up 1 base and J gave up 6 bases, with 12 bases separating them. The CDR3 extends over 15 amino acids. The CDR3 is CASSQGELLAGELFF. CDR3 nucleotide sequence: TGTGCCAGCAGCCAAGGTGAACTACTAGCCGGGGAGCTGTTTTTT.

This chain connects TRBV5-1 to TRBJ1-1, with TRBD1 identical over 8 bases. CDR1 is SGHRS, CDR2 YFSETQ, per germline. The ends lost 8 bases at V and 4 bases at J; junction bases unmatched: 4. There are 12 residues in the CDR3. CDR3 coding DNA: TGCGCCAGGATCACAGGGGGCACTGAAGCTTTCTTT. Protein sequence: CARITGGTEAFF.

J is TRBJ2-7 and V is TRBV6-5; D is unresolved. The germline V gene encodes CDR1 MNHEY and CDR2 SVGAGI. This CDR3 comprises 13 residues. The germline V and J ends were trimmed by 0 bases and 5 bases, with 8 bases remaining between them. The CDR3 sequence: CASSYSRAHEQYF. The CDR3 nucleotides are TGTGCCAGCAGTTACTCGAGAGCACACGAGCAGTACTTC.

The chain employs TRBV7-8 and TRBJ2-3, with 11 positions matching TRBD2. The CDR3 sequence is 16 residues long. V dropped 4 bases and J dropped 3; count of bases not matched to a gene: 6. Germline CDR1 reads SGHVS; CDR2 reads FQNEAQ. In DNA, the CDR3 is TGTGCCAGCAGCTCCCGGAGACTAGCGGGAACAGATACGCAGTATTTT. Translating it yields CASSSRRLAGTDTQYF.

The V and J genes are TRBV5-6 and TRBJ2-1; 12 bases align to TRBD2. V shed 4 bases, J shed 6 bases, and the junction held 11 bases outside the gene matches. CDR3 length equals 17 residues. Germline assignment: CDR1 SGHDT and CDR2 YYEEEE. For the CDR3, the DNA is TGTGCCAGCAGCCCGGGCCGGACTAGCGGGATAATCAATGAGCAGTTCTTC. Its translation: CASSPGRTSGIINEQFF.

V is TRBV4-3 and J is TRBJ2-1; no reliable D call. The germline V and J ends were trimmed by 1 base and 5 bases, with 6 bases remaining between them. The germline gives CDR1 LGHNA, CDR2 YSLEER. The CDR3 has 13 residues. DNA of the CDR3: TGCGCCAGCAGCCAAGCTCGGGACAATGAGCAGTTCTTC. Residues: CASSQARDNEQFF.

The chain is built from TRBV15 and TRBJ2-1; D perhaps matches TRBD2 (5 bases). The CDR3 is 14 residues long. Germline loops: CDR1 LNHNV, CDR2 YYDKDF (reference sequence). V was clipped by 5 bases and J by 4 bases, with 12 bases between them. The DNA for the CDR3 is TGTGCCACCAGCGCGACTATTCCTTACAATGAGCAGTTCTTC. Protein product: CATSATIPYNEQFF.

The chain is built from TRBV10-1 and TRBJ2-3; tentatively, D is TRBD2 (5 bases). The CDR3 length is 13 residues. The V gene's germline CDR1 is WNHNN and CDR2 SYGVQD (reference sequence). V was pared by 10 bases and J by 0 bases, with 11 bases between. In nucleotides, the CDR3 is TGCGCCACATCAAGGACTAGCACAGATACGCAGTATTTT. Translation gives CATSRTSTDTQYF.

The gene calls are TRBV7-8 and TRBJ2-1; 7 bases are a match to TRBD2. Per germline, CDR1 SGHVS and CDR2 FQNEAQ. The CDR3 spans 13 residues. V shed 5 bases and J 13 bases; nucleotides not matched to a gene: 11. CDR3 DNA: TGTGCCAGCAGCAAACACGATGGGGGGGGACAGTTCTTC. It is translated as CASSKHDGGGQFF.

The genes are TRBV3-1 (or the pseudogene TRBV3-2) and TRBJ2-3; 7 bases line up with TRBD2. This CDR3 is built from 15 residues. V gave up 0 bases and J gave up 5 bases; unmatched junction bases: 5. The V gene's germline CDR1 is LGHDT and CDR2 YNNKEL (reference sequence). CDR3 loop: CASSQEGLRGDTQYF. DNA of the CDR3: TGTGCCAGCAGCCAAGAGGGACTAAGGGGAGATACGCAGTATTTT.

The chain uses TRBV7-2 and TRBJ2-5; 7 bases align to TRBD2. Germline V gene sequence: CDR1 SGHTA, CDR2 FQGNSA. The trim removed 4 bases at V and 7 bases at J, leaving 9 bases unmatched. The CDR3 extends over 14 amino acids. The CDR3 DNA reads TGTGCCAGCAGCTCCAACCTATCGGGGGGGACCCAGTACTTC. Amino acids: CASSSNLSGGTQYF. Looking up the rest from reference TRBV7-2 and TRBJ2-5 gives the full variable domain: GAGVSQSPSNKVTEKGKDVELRCDPISGHTALYWYRQSLGQGLEFLIYFQGNSAPDKSGLPSDRFSAERTGGSVSTLTIQRTQQEDSAVYLCASSSNLSGGTQYFGPGTRLLVL.